The 24 T cell receptor beta chains in this list originate from one sample, sequenced in a study of T cells after posttransplantation cyclophosphamide. Data came from immunoSEQ multiplex PCR; TCRdb stores just in-frame clones and leaves some out. In the table there are 30,000 or so clones, 86% of which are singletons. The specimen sequenced was PBMCs. These receptors all stem from a man aged 45-65 years.

V gene TRBV9 combines with J gene TRBJ2-7, with a tentative D call TRBD1 (6 bases). CDR1 is SGDLS and CDR2 is YYNGEE in the germline V gene. The V gene lost 0 bases and the J gene lost 3 bases, with 13 bases spanning the gap. The CDR3 has 15 residues. CDR3 nucleotides: TGTGCCAGCAGCGTAGACCAGGGGCGATTCTACGAGCAGTACTTC. Residues: CASSVDQGRFYEQYF.

V is TRBV9 and J is TRBJ2-7; D possibly corresponds to TRBD2 (7 bases). CDR3 length: 14 residues. The V end lost 4 bases, the J end lost 5 bases, and 16 bases lay between the germline ends. Germline values: CDR1 SGDLS, CDR2 YYNGEE. The DNA of the CDR3 is TGTGCCAGCAGCCCCCTGGGGGGGCGGAACGAGCAGTACTTC. Translation: CASSPLGGRNEQYF.

This sequence joins TRBV2 and TRBJ1-2; D perhaps matches TRBD1 (5 bases). CDR3 size: 13 residues. The V and J ends lost 2 bases and 8 bases respectively, with 12 bases between them. Germline values: CDR1 SNHLY, CDR2 FYNNEI. The CDR3 reads CASSETDGGGYTF. DNA for the CDR3: TGTGCCAGCAGTGAAACGGACGGGGGGGGCTACACCTTC.

J is TRBJ2-5 and V is TRBV6-1; D perhaps matches TRBD2 (5 bases). The J call is doubtful: the DNA matches TRBJ2-7 better. There are 14 residues in the CDR3. Germline CDR1 and CDR2: MNHNS and SASEGT. In DNA, the CDR3 is TGTGCCAGCAGTGAAGGATTAGCTAGCCCCGAGCAGTACTTC. This gives the protein CASSEGLASPEQYF.

This chain joins TRBV9 and TRBJ1-5; D not certain. V was shortened by 4 bases and J by 4 bases, with 18 bases between the two germline ends. CDR1 and CDR2 from the germline V gene are SGDLS and YYNGEE. The CDR3 covers 16 residues. CDR3: CASSPGEGGYNQPQHF. Here the CDR3 DNA reads TGTGCCAGCAGCCCTGGGGAGGGAGGCTATAATCAGCCCCAGCATTTT.

The table lists this clone with a count of one. The V and J genes are TRBV5-1 and TRBJ2-5; 7 positions agree with TRBD1. CDR1 and CDR2 (germline): SGHRS, YFSETQ. V trimming: 3 bases; J trimming: 4 bases; junction bases outside the gene matches: 3. The CDR3 consists of 13 residues. This chain's CDR3 is CASSSRTGETQYF. The CDR3 bases are TGCGCCAGCAGCTCTAGGACAGGAGAGACCCAGTACTTC.

This clone is deemed medium-sized. The V and J genes are TRBV6-1 and TRBJ1-5; 7 nucleotides line up with TRBD1. Germline assignment: CDR1 MNHNS and CDR2 SASEGT. CDR3 length: 15 amino acids. J lost 0 bases, V lost 8 bases, and 7 bases had no gene match. The CDR3 is CASSRTGNSNQPQHF. The CDR3 DNA reads as TGTGCCAGCTCTAGGACAGGCAATAGCAATCAGCCCCAGCATTTT.

The rearrangement links TRBV4-2 to TRBJ2-1, with D perhaps TRBD1 (5 bases). Trimming cost V 4 bases and J 6 bases, with 13 bases left between them. The V gene's germline CDR1 is LGHNA and CDR2 YNFKEQ. The CDR3 extends over 14 amino acids. CDR3 sequence reads: CASSPRQGPNEQFF. CDR3 in DNA: TGTGCCAGCAGCCCCCGGCAGGGCCCCAATGAGCAGTTCTTC.

The chain combines TRBV5-5 with TRBJ2-2, with D tentatively TRBD2 (5 bases). V was trimmed by 2 bases and J by 3 bases, leaving 11 bases between them. The CDR3 loop spans 15 amino acids. CDR1 SGHKS and CDR2 YYEKEE come from the germline V gene (reference sequence). Here the CDR3 reads CASSFEGWHTGELFF. The CDR3 region has the DNA TGTGCCAGCAGCTTTGAGGGCTGGCACACCGGGGAGCTGTTTTTT.

The chain is built from TRBV4-1 and TRBJ2-2, with TRBD2 matching 10 bases. This CDR3 comprises 16 residues. Germline-derived CDR1 and CDR2 are MGHRA and YSYEKL. V gave up 0 bases and J gave up 4 bases; unmatched junction bases: 2. CDR3 coding DNA: TGCGCCAGCAGCCAAGAAGCGGGAGGGCCCACCGGGGAGCTGTTTTTT. Its translation: CASSQEAGGPTGELFF.

The CDR3 sequence is CASSPGLAGEQYF. The DNA for the CDR3 is TGTGCCAGCTCACCAGGACTAGCGGGCGAGCAGTACTTC. The rearrangement links TRBV18 to TRBJ2-7; 11 bases line up with TRBD2. The ends lost 2 bases at V and 6 bases at J; junction bases unmatched: 0. Per germline, CDR1 KGHSH and CDR2 LQKENI. The CDR3 loop spans 13 amino acids.

The V call is TRBV19, the J call TRBJ2-3; D possibly corresponds to TRBD2 (6 bases). V was shortened by 4 bases and J by 6 bases, with 14 bases between the two germline ends. The CDR3 loop spans 14 amino acids. Germline V lookup: CDR1 LNHDA, CDR2 SQIVND (reference sequence). CDR3 coding DNA: TGTGCCAGTAGTAAGTCGGGAGAATACGATACGCAGTATTTT. Protein: CASSKSGEYDTQYF.

The chain links TRBV7-9 to TRBJ2-1; the match to TRBD2 covers 8 bases. V trimming: 5 bases; J trimming: 6 bases; junction bases outside the gene matches: 12. From germline, CDR1 is SEHNR and CDR2 FQNEAQ (reference sequence). CDR3 length: 16 amino acids. The CDR3 loop is CASSPQGLVGRNEQFF. For the CDR3, the DNA is TGTGCCAGCAGCCCCCAGGGACTAGTAGGGCGCAATGAGCAGTTCTTC.

V gene TRBV5-1 combines with J gene TRBJ2-1, with D possibly TRBD2 on 5 matching bases. The CDR3 length is 13 residues. The V gene lost 0 bases and the J gene lost 7 bases, with 8 bases spanning the gap. Germline CDR1 SGHRS, CDR2 YFSETQ. The CDR3 DNA reads TGCGCCAGCAGCTTGGACCGGGGAAATGAGCAGTTCTTC. This translates into CASSLDRGNEQFF.

V usage is TRBV7-3 and J usage is TRBJ1-4; D unclear. The germline V gene encodes CDR1 SGHTA and CDR2 FQGTGA. V lost 3 bases and J 6 bases, leaving 14 bases between the germline ends. This CDR3 is built from 15 residues. CDR3 region: CASSLEPVMDEKLFF. CDR3 nucleotides: TGTGCCAGCAGCTTGGAGCCCGTGATGGATGAAAAACTGTTTTTT.

This chain joins TRBV6-1 and TRBJ2-7, with 10 positions matching TRBD1. Trimming took 7 bases from V and 4 from J; bases not matched to a gene: 4. Germline lookup yields CDR1 MNHNS and CDR2 SASEGT. The CDR3 consists of 13 residues. CDR3 DNA: TGTGCCAGCACTAGGACAGGGGGTTACGAGCAGTACTTC. Protein sequence: CASTRTGGYEQYF.

The sample holds a few counts of this clone. The gene calls are TRBV6-5 and TRBJ2-7; possible D gene TRBD2, 5 bases. The CDR3 consists of 13 residues. Germline CDR1 MNHEY, CDR2 SVGAGI. Trimming took off 4 bases at V and 6 bases at J, with 13 bases between the two ends. The chain's CDR3 is CASSSGLRGEQYF. The CDR3, as DNA: TGTGCCAGCAGTTCCGGACTCAGAGGCGAGCAGTACTTC.

The V gene is TRBV6-1, the J gene TRBJ2-7; TRBD2 aligns across 12 bases. Unmatched junction bases numbered 2, after V lost 5 bases and J lost 3 bases. This CDR3 region has 14 residues. In germline, CDR1 is MNHNS, CDR2 SASEGT. DNA of the CDR3: TGTGCCAGCAGTCTGACTAGCGGGAGCTACGAGCAGTACTTC. This gives the protein CASSLTSGSYEQYF.

V is TRBV28 and J is TRBJ2-7; 7 bases are a match to TRBD1. V lost 4 bases, J lost 1 base, and 7 bases stayed unmatched. The CDR3 loop spans 15 amino acids. Germline V gives CDR1 MDHEN, CDR2 SYDVKM. The CDR3 is CASSSPGTASYEQYF. CDR3 DNA sequence: TGTGCCAGCAGTTCCCCCGGGACAGCTTCCTACGAGCAGTACTTC.

The chain has TRBV6-5 and TRBJ1-2, with 7 bases lining up with TRBD1. The V and J ends lost 6 bases and 6 bases, in that order; junction bases with no gene match: 7. The CDR3 is 13 amino acids. Germline CDR1 and CDR2: MNHEY and SVGAGI. For the CDR3, the DNA is TGTGCCAGCAGCCTAGGGCAGGGGGATGGCTACACCTTC. This encodes CASSLGQGDGYTF.

The rearrangement uses TRBV19 and TRBJ2-4; 9 nucleotides line up with TRBD2. Germline V gives CDR1 LNHDA, CDR2 SQIVND (reference sequence). The V and J ends lost 2 bases and 7 bases, in that order; junction bases with no gene match: 6. CDR3 size: 15 residues. The CDR3 DNA sequence: TGTGCCAGTAGTATACTAGCGGGGTCGGGGAACATTCAGTACTTC. Translation gives CASSILAGSGNIQYF. The entire variable domain, with the rest obtained from reference TRBV19 and TRBJ2-4, is as follows: DGGITQSPKYLFRKEGQNVTLSCEQNLNHDAMYWYRQDPGQGLRLIYYSQIVNDFQKGDIAEGYSVSREKKESFPLTVTSAQKNPTAFYLCASSILAGSGNIQYFGAGTRLSVL.

CDR3 sequence (DNA): TGTGCCAGCAGCTTACAAGGTCCGGGACAGGGAAACGAGCAGTACTTC. Residues: CASSLQGPGQGNEQYF. This chain uses TRBV7-2 with TRBJ2-7; 9 bases map to TRBD1. The ends lost 2 bases at V and 5 bases at J; junction bases unmatched: 10. Germline V lookup: CDR1 SGHTA, CDR2 FQGNSA. The CDR3 consists of 16 residues.

This rearrangement joins TRBV28 to TRBJ2-1, with 8 positions matching TRBD2. Per germline, CDR1 MDHEN and CDR2 SYDVKM. The CDR3 has 15 amino acids. Trimming took 2 bases from V and 3 from J; bases not matched to a gene: 3. This CDR3 reads CASSLRGGVYNEQFF. The CDR3 DNA follows: TGTGCCAGCAGTTTACGGGGGGGAGTCTACAATGAGCAGTTCTTC.

The chain couples TRBV5-1 to TRBJ2-1, with 12 bases lining up with TRBD1. Per the germline V gene, CDR1 is SGHRS and CDR2 is YFSETQ. This CDR3 has 16 amino acids. After removal of 4 bases from V and 9 bases from J, the junction contained 11 bases not matched to a gene. This chain's CDR3 is CASSPLGTGGGGEQFF. In DNA, the CDR3 is TGCGCCAGCAGCCCCCTAGGGACAGGGGGCGGGGGTGAGCAGTTCTTC.